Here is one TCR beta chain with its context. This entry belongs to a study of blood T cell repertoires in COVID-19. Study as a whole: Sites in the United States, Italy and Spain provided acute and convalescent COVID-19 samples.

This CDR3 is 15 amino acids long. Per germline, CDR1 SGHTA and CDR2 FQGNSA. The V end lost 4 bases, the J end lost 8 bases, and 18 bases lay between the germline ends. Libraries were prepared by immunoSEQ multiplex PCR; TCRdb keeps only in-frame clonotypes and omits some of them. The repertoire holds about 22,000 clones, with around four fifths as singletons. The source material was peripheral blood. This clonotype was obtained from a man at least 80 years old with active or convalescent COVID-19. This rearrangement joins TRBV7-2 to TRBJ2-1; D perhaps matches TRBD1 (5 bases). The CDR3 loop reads CASSSTPGNPHEQFF. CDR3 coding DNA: TGTGCCAGCAGCTCCACCCCAGGGAACCCACATGAGCAGTTCTTC.